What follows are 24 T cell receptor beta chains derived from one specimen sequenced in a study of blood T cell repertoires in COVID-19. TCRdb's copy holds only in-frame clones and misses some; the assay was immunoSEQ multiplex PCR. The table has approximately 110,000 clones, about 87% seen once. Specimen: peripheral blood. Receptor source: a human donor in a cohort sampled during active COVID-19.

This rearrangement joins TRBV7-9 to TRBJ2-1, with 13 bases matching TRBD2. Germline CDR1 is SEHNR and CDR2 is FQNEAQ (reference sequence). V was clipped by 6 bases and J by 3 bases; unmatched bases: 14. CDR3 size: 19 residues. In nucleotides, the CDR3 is TGTGCCAGCAGTACCCGGACTAGCGGGAGCTATAGGGGCTACAATGAGCAGTTCTTC. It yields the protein CASSTRTSGSYRGYNEQFF.

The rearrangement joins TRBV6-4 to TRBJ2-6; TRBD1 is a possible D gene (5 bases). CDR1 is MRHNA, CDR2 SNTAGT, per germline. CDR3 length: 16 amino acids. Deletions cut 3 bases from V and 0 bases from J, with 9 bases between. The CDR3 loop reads CASSESGPSGANVLTF. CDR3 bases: TGTGCCAGCAGTGAGTCAGGGCCCTCTGGGGCCAACGTCCTGACTTTC.

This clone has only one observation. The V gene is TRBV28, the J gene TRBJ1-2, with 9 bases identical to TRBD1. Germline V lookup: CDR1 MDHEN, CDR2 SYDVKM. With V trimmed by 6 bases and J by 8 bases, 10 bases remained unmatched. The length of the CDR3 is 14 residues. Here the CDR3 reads CASRGGQGIRGYTF. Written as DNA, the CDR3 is TGTGCCAGCAGAGGGGGACAGGGAATTAGGGGCTACACCTTC.

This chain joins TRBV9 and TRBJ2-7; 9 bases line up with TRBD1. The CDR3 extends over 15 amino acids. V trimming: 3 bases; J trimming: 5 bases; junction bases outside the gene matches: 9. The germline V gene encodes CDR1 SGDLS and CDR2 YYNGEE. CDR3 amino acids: CASSAQDRGNHEQYF. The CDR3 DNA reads TGTGCCAGCAGCGCCCAGGACAGGGGTAACCACGAGCAGTACTTC.

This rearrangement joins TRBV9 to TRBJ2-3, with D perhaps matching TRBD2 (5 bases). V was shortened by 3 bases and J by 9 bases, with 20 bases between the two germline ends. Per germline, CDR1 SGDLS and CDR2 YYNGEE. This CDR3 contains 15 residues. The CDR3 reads CASSAGSRGLETQYF. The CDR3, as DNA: TGTGCCAGCAGCGCCGGCTCTCGGGGTCTGGAAACGCAGTATTTT.

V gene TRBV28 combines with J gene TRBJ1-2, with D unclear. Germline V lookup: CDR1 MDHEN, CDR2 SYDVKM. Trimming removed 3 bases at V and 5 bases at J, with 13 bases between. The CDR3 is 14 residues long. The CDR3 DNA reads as TGTGCCAGCAGTTTTGGAGTGGGTCAGTATGGCTACACCTTC. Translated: CASSFGVGQYGYTF.

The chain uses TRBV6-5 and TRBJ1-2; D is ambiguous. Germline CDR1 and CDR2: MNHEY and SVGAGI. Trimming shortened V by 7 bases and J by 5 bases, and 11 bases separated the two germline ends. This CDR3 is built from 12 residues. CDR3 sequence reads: CASTNSRYGYTF. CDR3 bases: TGTGCCAGCACAAACAGCCGATATGGCTACACCTTC.

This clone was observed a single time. This CDR3 is CASSRIAGGADTQYF. The CDR3, as DNA: TGTGCCAGCAGCAGAATAGCGGGGGGGGCAGATACGCAGTATTTT. The chain has TRBV5-6 and TRBJ2-3; 11 bases map to TRBD2. The CDR3 consists of 15 residues. The ends lost 4 bases at V and 4 bases at J; junction bases unmatched: 5. Germline V gene data show CDR1 as SGHDT and CDR2 as YYEEEE.

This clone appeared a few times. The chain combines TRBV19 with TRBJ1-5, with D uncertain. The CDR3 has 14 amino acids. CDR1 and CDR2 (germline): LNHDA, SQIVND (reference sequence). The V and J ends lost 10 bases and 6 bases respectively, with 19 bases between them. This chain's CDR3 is CATLGEGPTQPQHF. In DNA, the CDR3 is TGTGCCACCCTGGGAGAGGGTCCCACTCAGCCCCAGCATTTT.

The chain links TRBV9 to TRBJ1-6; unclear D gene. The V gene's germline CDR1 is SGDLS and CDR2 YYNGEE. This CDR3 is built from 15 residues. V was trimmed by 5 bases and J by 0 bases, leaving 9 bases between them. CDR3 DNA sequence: TGTGCCAGCAGTTTCGCGAGCTCCTATAATTCACCCCTCCACTTT. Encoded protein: CASSFASSYNSPLHF.

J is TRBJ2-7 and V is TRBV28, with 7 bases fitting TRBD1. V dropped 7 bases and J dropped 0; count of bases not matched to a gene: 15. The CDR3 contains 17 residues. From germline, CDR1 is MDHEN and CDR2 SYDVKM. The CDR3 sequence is CASIGTLGDRSSYEQYF. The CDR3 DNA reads TGTGCCAGCATCGGAACTCTCGGGGACAGAAGCTCCTACGAGCAGTACTTC.

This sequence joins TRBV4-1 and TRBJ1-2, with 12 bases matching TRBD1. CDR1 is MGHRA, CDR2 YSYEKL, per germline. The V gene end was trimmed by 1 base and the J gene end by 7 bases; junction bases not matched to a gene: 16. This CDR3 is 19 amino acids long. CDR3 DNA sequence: TGCGCCAGCAGCCAAGGGTGGTTGGGACAGGGGGCCTGGGCGAGTGGCTACACCTTC. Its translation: CASSQGWLGQGAWASGYTF.

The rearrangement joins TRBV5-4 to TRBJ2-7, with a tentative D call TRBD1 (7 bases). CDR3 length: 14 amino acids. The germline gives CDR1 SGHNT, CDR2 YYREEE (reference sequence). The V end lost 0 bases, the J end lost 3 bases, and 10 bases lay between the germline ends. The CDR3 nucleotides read TGTGCCAGCAGCTTGGGCAGGGGGGACTACGAGCAGTACTTC. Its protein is CASSLGRGDYEQYF. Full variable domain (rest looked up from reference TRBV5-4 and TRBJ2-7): ETGVTQSPTHLIKTRGQQVTLRCSSQSGHNTVSWYQQALGQGPQFIFQYYREEENGRGNFPPRFSGLQFPNYSSELNVNALELDDSALYLCASSLGRGDYEQYFGPGTRLTVT.

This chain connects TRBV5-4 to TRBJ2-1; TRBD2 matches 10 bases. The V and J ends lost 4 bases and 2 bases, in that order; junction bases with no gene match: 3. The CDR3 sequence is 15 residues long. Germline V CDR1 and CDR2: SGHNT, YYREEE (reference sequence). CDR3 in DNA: TGTGCCAGCAGCACCCTAGCGGGGGCCTACAATGAGCAGTTCTTC. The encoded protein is CASSTLAGAYNEQFF. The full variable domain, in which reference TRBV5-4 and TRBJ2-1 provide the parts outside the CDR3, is ETGVTQSPTHLIKTRGQQVTLRCSSQSGHNTVSWYQQALGQGPQFIFQYYREEENGRGNFPPRFSGLQFPNYSSELNVNALELDDSALYLCASSTLAGAYNEQFFGPGTRLTVL.

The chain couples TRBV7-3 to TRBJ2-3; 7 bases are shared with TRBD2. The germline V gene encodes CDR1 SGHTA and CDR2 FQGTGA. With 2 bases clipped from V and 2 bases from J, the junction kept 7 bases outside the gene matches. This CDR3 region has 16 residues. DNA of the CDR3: TGTGCCAGCAGCTTAGCTAGCGGACCCTCCACAGATACGCAGTATTTT. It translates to CASSLASGPSTDTQYF. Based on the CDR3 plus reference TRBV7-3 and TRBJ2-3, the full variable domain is GAGVSQTPSNKVTEKGKYVELRCDPISGHTALYWYRQSLGQGPEFLIYFQGTGAADDSGLPNDRFFAVRPEGSVSTLKIQRTERGDSAVYLCASSLASGPSTDTQYFGPGTRLTVL.

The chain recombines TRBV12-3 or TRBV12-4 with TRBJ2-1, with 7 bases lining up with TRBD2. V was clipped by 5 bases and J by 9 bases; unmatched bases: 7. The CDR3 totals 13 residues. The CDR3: CASSPEAGLEQFF. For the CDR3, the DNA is TGTGCCAGCAGTCCGGAAGCGGGACTTGAGCAGTTCTTC.

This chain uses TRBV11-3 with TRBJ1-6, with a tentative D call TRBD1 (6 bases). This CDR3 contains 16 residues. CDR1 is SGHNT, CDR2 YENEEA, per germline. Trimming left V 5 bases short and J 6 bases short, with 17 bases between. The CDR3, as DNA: TGTGCCAGCAGCCCAACAGCCGGCAGGGGTAATTCACCCCTCCACTTT. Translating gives CASSPTAGRGNSPLHF.

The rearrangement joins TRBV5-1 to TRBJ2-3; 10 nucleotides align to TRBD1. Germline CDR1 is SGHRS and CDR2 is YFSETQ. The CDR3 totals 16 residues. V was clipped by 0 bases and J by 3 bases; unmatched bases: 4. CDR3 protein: CASSLATGGWTDTQYF. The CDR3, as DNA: TGCGCCAGCAGCTTGGCGACAGGGGGCTGGACAGATACGCAGTATTTT.

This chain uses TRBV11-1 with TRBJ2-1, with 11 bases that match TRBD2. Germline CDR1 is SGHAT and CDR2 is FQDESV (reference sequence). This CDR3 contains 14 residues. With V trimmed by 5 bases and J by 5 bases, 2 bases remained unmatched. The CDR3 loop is CASSVGLADNEQFF. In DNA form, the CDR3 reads TGTGCCAGCAGCGTGGGACTAGCGGACAATGAGCAGTTCTTC. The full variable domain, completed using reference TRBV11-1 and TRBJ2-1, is EAEVAQSPRYKITEKSQAVAFWCDPISGHATLYWYRQILGQGPELLVQFQDESVVDDSQLPKDRFSAERLKGVDSTLKIQPAELGDSAMYLCASSVGLADNEQFFGPGTRLTVL.

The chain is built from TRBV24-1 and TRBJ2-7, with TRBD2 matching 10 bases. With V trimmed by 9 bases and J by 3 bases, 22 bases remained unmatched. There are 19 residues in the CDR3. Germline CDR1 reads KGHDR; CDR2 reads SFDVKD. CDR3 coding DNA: TGTGCCACCCGCCCGGGGGGGCTTAGCGGGGGGTCTGGATTCTACGAGCAGTACTTC. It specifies CATRPGGLSGGSGFYEQYF.

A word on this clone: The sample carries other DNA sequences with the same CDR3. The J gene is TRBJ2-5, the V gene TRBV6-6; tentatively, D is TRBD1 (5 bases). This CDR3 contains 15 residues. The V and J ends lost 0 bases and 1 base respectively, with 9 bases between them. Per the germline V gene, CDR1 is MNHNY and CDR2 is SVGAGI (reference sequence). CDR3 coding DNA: TGTGCCAGCAGTTACTCAGGCCAGGGCCAAGAGACCCAGTACTTC. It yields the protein CASSYSGQGQETQYF.

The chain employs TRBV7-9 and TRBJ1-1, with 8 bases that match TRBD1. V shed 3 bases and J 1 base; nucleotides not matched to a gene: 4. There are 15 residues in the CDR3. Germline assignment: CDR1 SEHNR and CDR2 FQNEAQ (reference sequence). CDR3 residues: CASSLTGAENTEAFF. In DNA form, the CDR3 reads TGTGCCAGCAGCTTGACAGGGGCGGAGAACACTGAAGCTTTCTTT.

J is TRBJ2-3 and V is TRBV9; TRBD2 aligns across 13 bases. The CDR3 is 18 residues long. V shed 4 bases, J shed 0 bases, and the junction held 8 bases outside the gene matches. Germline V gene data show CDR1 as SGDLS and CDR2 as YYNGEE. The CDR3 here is CASSRLAGGQTSTDTQYF. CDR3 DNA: TGTGCCAGCAGCAGACTAGCGGGAGGCCAAACTAGCACAGATACGCAGTATTTT.

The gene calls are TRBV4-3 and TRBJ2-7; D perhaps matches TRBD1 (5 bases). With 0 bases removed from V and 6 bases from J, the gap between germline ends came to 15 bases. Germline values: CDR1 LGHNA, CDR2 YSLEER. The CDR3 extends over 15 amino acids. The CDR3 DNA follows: TGCGCCAGCAGCCAAGATGGGGCCATGGGCGTCGAGCAGTACTTC. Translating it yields CASSQDGAMGVEQYF.